A single sample is the source of the 19 T cell receptor beta chains below, sequenced in a study of cytomegalovirus exposure and HLA in healthy donors. The PCR made use of 60 Vbeta and 13 Jbeta primers. Measured with immunoSEQ multiplex PCR; TCRdb has only the in-frame clones, and not every one. This sample yields 140,000 to 150,000 clones, of which more than 75% are seen a single time; less than 2% belongs to the top ten. Sequenced input: PBMCs. The receptors derive from a man between 40 and 49 years old in good health and CMV-seronegative.

This rearrangement joins TRBV7-2 to TRBJ2-3, with a tentative D call TRBD2 (5 bases). This CDR3 is built from 15 residues. V gave up 6 bases and J gave up 2 bases, with 15 bases separating them. Germline CDR1 and CDR2: SGHTA and FQGNSA. The CDR3 DNA follows: TGTGCCAGCAGTACTACCAGCGGATTCACAGATACGCAGTATTTT. Translation gives CASSTTSGFTDTQYF.

The V call is TRBV28, the J call TRBJ2-5; D might be TRBD2 (5 bases). The germline V gene has CDR1 MDHEN and CDR2 SYDVKM. The V gene lost 2 bases and the J gene lost 3 bases, with 16 bases spanning the gap. The length of the CDR3 is 16 residues. The chain's CDR3 is CASSLRGLGGKETQYF. The CDR3 DNA reads TGTGCCAGCAGTTTACGGGGTCTGGGCGGTAAAGAGACCCAGTACTTC.

The chain recombines TRBV5-6 with TRBJ1-5, with D unresolved. With 1 base removed from V and 0 bases from J, the gap between germline ends came to 8 bases. The V gene's germline CDR1 is SGHDT and CDR2 YYEEEE. The CDR3 sequence is 15 residues long. The CDR3, as DNA: TGTGCCAGCAGCTTGTTTAGACTTAGCAATCAGCCCCAGCATTTT. Its translation: CASSLFRLSNQPQHF. Using reference TRBV5-6 and TRBJ1-5 for the parts outside the CDR3, the full variable domain is DAGVTQSPTHLIKTRGQQVTLRCSPKSGHDTVSWYQQALGQGPQFIFQYYEEEERQRGNFPDRFSGHQFPNYSSELNVNALLLGDSALYLCASSLFRLSNQPQHFGDGTRLSIL.

As DNA, the CDR3 is TGTGCCAGCAGCTCGGGGGGGCTCACAGATACGCAGTATTTT. Protein sequence: CASSSGGLTDTQYF. The chain has TRBV7-3 and TRBJ2-3, with 8 bases that match TRBD2. The CDR3 extends over 14 amino acids. CDR1 is SGHTA, CDR2 FQGTGA, per germline. The V gene end was trimmed by 4 bases and the J gene end by 2 bases; junction bases not matched to a gene: 2.

The J gene is TRBJ2-5, the V gene TRBV28; 9 positions agree with TRBD1. The CDR3 has 15 residues. Germline V gene sequence: CDR1 MDHEN, CDR2 SYDVKM. V lost 3 bases, J lost 1 base, and 3 bases stayed unmatched. The CDR3 loop reads CASSFRTGAQETQYF. CDR3 nucleotide sequence: TGTGCCAGCAGTTTCAGGACAGGGGCCCAAGAGACCCAGTACTTC. Full variable domain (remainder filled in from reference TRBV28 and TRBJ2-5): DVKVTQSSRYLVKRTGEKVFLECVQDMDHENMFWYRQDPGLGLRLIYFSYDVKMKEKGDIPEGYSVSREKKERFSLILESASTNQTSMYLCASSFRTGAQETQYFGPGTRLLVL.

The V and J genes are TRBV5-1 and TRBJ1-6; 10 bases are a match to TRBD1. CDR1 and CDR2 from the germline V gene are SGHRS and YFSETQ. The ends lost 1 base at V and 17 bases at J; junction bases unmatched: 15. The CDR3 extends over 16 amino acids. CDR3 sequence reads: CASSLIPGQGGQDFHF. The CDR3 coding sequence is TGCGCCAGCAGCTTGATCCCCGGACAGGGGGGCCAGGACTTCCACTTT.

The chain couples TRBV15 to TRBJ2-7, with 7 bases that match TRBD1. The CDR3 length is 15 residues. The J segment lost 3 bases and the V segment lost 4 bases, leaving 9 bases of the junction unmatched. Germline V gene data show CDR1 as LNHNV and CDR2 as YYDKDF (reference sequence). The CDR3 spells CATSTDRTGLYEQYF. The DNA of the CDR3 is TGTGCCACCAGCACAGACAGGACAGGTCTCTACGAGCAGTACTTC.

The chain couples TRBV11-3 to TRBJ2-7; 8 nucleotides match TRBD2. Germline V gives CDR1 SGHNT, CDR2 YENEEA. CDR3 length: 15 amino acids. Trimming removed 7 bases from V and 2 bases from J; junction bases left unmatched: 10. In DNA, the CDR3 is TGTGCCAGCATCCCGCGACTAGCGCAGACCTACGAGCAGTACTTC. This translates into CASIPRLAQTYEQYF.

The chain links TRBV9 to TRBJ2-2; a possible D gene is TRBD1 (5 bases). The V and J ends lost 8 bases and 4 bases respectively, with 18 bases between them. Per the germline V gene, CDR1 is SGDLS and CDR2 is YYNGEE. This CDR3 region has 15 residues. The CDR3 protein is CARPLRKGPTGELFF. CDR3 in DNA: TGTGCCAGACCCCTCCGAAAGGGGCCCACCGGGGAGCTGTTTTTT.

The chain is built from TRBV5-1 and TRBJ2-5; 8 bases are shared with TRBD1. Trimming removed 0 bases from V and 3 bases from J; junction bases left unmatched: 4. Germline lookup yields CDR1 SGHRS and CDR2 YFSETQ. The CDR3 sequence is 15 residues long. CDR3 sequence: CASSLGLTGEETQYF. Here the CDR3 DNA reads TGCGCCAGCAGCTTGGGTCTGACAGGGGAAGAGACCCAGTACTTC.

The chain has TRBV5-1 and TRBJ2-2; possible D gene TRBD2, 5 bases. The germline gives CDR1 SGHRS, CDR2 YFSETQ. With 0 bases removed from V and 3 bases from J, the gap between germline ends came to 15 bases. The CDR3 has 17 residues. In nucleotides, the CDR3 is TGCGCCAGCAGCTTGGCCGGGGAAGCGAGCTACACCGGGGAGCTGTTTTTT. Amino acid sequence: CASSLAGEASYTGELFF.

This clone was found once. CDR3 DNA: TGCGCCAGCAGCTCCTGGGTACAGGCGGACTATGGCTACACCTTC. This translates into CASSSWVQADYGYTF. The rearrangement links TRBV4-1 to TRBJ1-2, with D perhaps matching TRBD1 (5 bases). This CDR3 contains 15 residues. Trimming stripped 5 bases from V and 3 bases from J, with 16 bases between. Germline lookup yields CDR1 MGHRA and CDR2 YSYEKL.

This chain joins TRBV6-1 and TRBJ1-6, with 7 bases matching TRBD1. Germline V gives CDR1 MNHNS, CDR2 SASEGT. V lost 4 bases, J lost 7 bases, and 7 bases stayed unmatched. CDR3 length: 15 amino acids. Written as DNA, the CDR3 is TGTGCCAGCAGTGTGGAAGGGGGCGGGAATTCACCCCTCCACTTT. It is translated as CASSVEGGGNSPLHF.

CDR3 nucleotides: TGCGCCAGCAGCTTGGACGGGACACAGGTCGAAAAACTGTTTTTT. The encoded protein is CASSLDGTQVEKLFF. The V call is TRBV5-1, the J call TRBJ1-4; TRBD1 might be the D (6 bases). Trimming shortened V by 0 bases and J by 8 bases, and 14 bases separated the two germline ends. Germline V gene data show CDR1 as SGHRS and CDR2 as YFSETQ. CDR3 length equals 15 residues.

A few counts support this clone. The chain carries TRBV5-1 and TRBJ2-1; 11 bases are a match to TRBD2. Germline CDR1 and CDR2: SGHRS and YFSETQ. The length of the CDR3 is 16 residues. V lost 2 bases, J lost 5 bases, and 6 bases stayed unmatched. The CDR3, as DNA: TGCGCCAGCAGCTTCGGACTAGCGGGCAAAGACAATGAGCAGTTCTTC. This gives the protein CASSFGLAGKDNEQFF.

The chain links TRBV4-1 to TRBJ2-3; TRBD2 might be the D (5 bases). Germline CDR1 and CDR2: MGHRA and YSYEKL. The V and J ends lost 4 bases and 0 bases respectively, with 17 bases between them. CDR3 length: 17 residues. CDR3 in amino acids: CASSRGSWRQSTDTQYF. The CDR3 DNA follows: TGCGCCAGCAGCCGAGGGTCGTGGCGGCAAAGCACAGATACGCAGTATTTT.

The chain joins TRBV5-1 to TRBJ1-1, with a possible D match to TRBD1 (5 bases). V lost 6 bases and J 6 bases, leaving 21 bases between the germline ends. This CDR3 has 15 amino acids. CDR1 SGHRS and CDR2 YFSETQ come from the germline V gene. The CDR3 nucleotides are TGCGCCAGCACCAAAAGGGTGGGGCTTGGGGCTGAAGCTTTCTTT. Its translation is CASTKRVGLGAEAFF. Together with reference TRBV5-1 and TRBJ1-1, the CDR3 gives the full variable domain: KAGVTQTPRYLIKTRGQQVTLSCSPISGHRSVSWYQQTPGQGLQFLFEYFSETQRNKGNFPGRFSGRQFSNSRSEMNVSTLELGDSALYLCASTKRVGLGAEAFFGQGTRLTVV.

The chain links TRBV7-2 to TRBJ2-1, with TRBD2 identical over 12 bases. The trim removed 5 bases at V and 8 bases at J, leaving 10 bases unmatched. The germline V gene encodes CDR1 SGHTA and CDR2 FQGNSA. This CDR3 is 16 amino acids long. This CDR3 is CASSLDLAGGRDEQFF. The CDR3 region has the DNA TGTGCCAGCAGCCTCGACCTAGCGGGAGGGAGGGATGAGCAGTTCTTC.

This chain joins TRBV6-1 and TRBJ2-5; D may be TRBD2 (7 bases). The germline V gene encodes CDR1 MNHNS and CDR2 SASEGT. The germline V and J ends were trimmed by 8 bases and 3 bases, with 13 bases remaining between them. The CDR3 runs to 13 residues. The CDR3 region has the DNA TGTGCCAGCGGGAGGGGGTCGGAAGAGACCCAGTACTTC. Its translation: CASGRGSEETQYF.